Listed below are T cell receptor beta chains from one sample, sequenced in a study of blood T cell repertoires in COVID-19. Here immunoSEQ multiplex PCR was the method, and the copy in TCRdb shows in-frame clones only, minus some. The sample shows under 450,000 clones, 65% to 90% of them seen only once. The sequencing input was peripheral blood. The receptors were sampled from a woman aged 55 to 70 with COVID-19, enrolled during active disease. Each CDR3 is given without its conserved first and last residue.

v_gene	j_gene	len	CDR3aa
TRBV7-2	TRBJ2-2	13	ASSLVSAVTGELF
TRBV27	TRBJ2-3	13	ASSSRGGERDTQY
TRBV7-2	TRBJ2-7	16	ASSLEGLSGGALYEQY
TRBV6-2/TRBV6-3	TRBJ2-3	14	ASSPPPGLPTDTQY
TRBV3-1/TRBV3-2	TRBJ1-3	14	ASSQRQGALGNTIY
TRBV29-1	TRBJ1-5	11	SVVIRGNQPQH
TRBV18	TRBJ1-2	13	ASSRRAGGADGYT
TRBV5-1	TRBJ2-1	11	ASSVEGVNEQF
TRBV6-2/TRBV6-3	TRBJ2-7	14	ASSPYLSVGRYEQY
TRBV19	TRBJ1-1	12	ASSPYRGRTEAF
TRBV6-5	TRBJ1-2	11	ASRAGTGNGYT
TRBV19	TRBJ2-3	13	ASSKASGGTDTQY
TRBV2	TRBJ2-5	11	ASSDSELETQY
TRBV9	TRBJ2-7	12	ASSVVPARDEQY
TRBV5-1	TRBJ1-1	13	ASTRSGGGNTEAF
TRBV2	TRBJ1-2	10	ASIAADWGYT
TRBV5-1	TRBJ2-5	13	ASSLGTGTQETQY
TRBV12-3/TRBV12-4	TRBJ1-1	11	ASSLVPNTEAF
TRBV27	TRBJ2-7	13	ASSLLGVSVYEQY
TRBV19	TRBJ1-2	14	ASRPQLRQRMVGYT
TRBV5-1	TRBJ1-1	11	ASSRTGADEAF
TRBV10-1	TRBJ2-1	13	ASSESGAGTNEQF
TRBV15	TRBJ1-2	11	ATSRDRSYGYT
TRBV30	TRBJ1-2	12	AWTRPRANYGYT
TRBV9	TRBJ1-2	14	ASSLWGTDGPMGRT
TRBV4-1	TRBJ1-1	12	ASSPRSVNTEAF